Following are 8 T cell receptor beta chains from one sample sequenced in a study of T cell changes during pregnancy in multiple sclerosis. TCRdb keeps only in-frame clones here, not all; method: immunoSEQ multiplex PCR. Of 26,000 or so clones in the sample, under 90% were seen once. Sequenced material: CD4+ T cells from peripheral blood mononuclear cells, taken in the first trimester of pregnancy. All receptors come from a female donor in good health, enrolled as a control in a pregnancy study.

V usage is TRBV6-5 and J usage is TRBJ2-2, with 7 bases aligning to TRBD1. Germline assignment: CDR1 MNHEY and CDR2 SVGAGI. The CDR3 has 15 amino acids. The J segment lost 2 bases and the V segment lost 5 bases, leaving 5 bases of the junction unmatched. Here the CDR3 reads CASSRQGYNTGELFF. CDR3 sequence (DNA): TGTGCCAGCAGTCGACAGGGATATAACACCGGGGAGCTGTTTTTT.

V gene TRBV4-3 combines with J gene TRBJ1-1, with D perhaps TRBD1 (6 bases). With 4 bases removed from V and 5 bases from J, the gap between germline ends came to 11 bases. Per the germline V gene, CDR1 is LGHNA and CDR2 is YSLEER. The CDR3 has 13 amino acids. The DNA for the CDR3 is TGCGCCAGCAGCCGAGGGGGGGAGACTGAAGCTTTCTTT. It translates to CASSRGGETEAFF.

The chain joins TRBV18 to TRBJ1-1; possible D gene TRBD1, 6 bases. V was trimmed by 9 bases and J by 1 base, leaving 12 bases between them. Germline CDR1 and CDR2: KGHSH and LQKENI. The CDR3 contains 13 residues. CDR3 coding DNA: TGTGCCAGTTCCGCAGGGGAGAACACTGAAGCTTTCTTT. Translated: CASSAGENTEAFF.

A single count supports this clone. The chain joins TRBV27 to TRBJ2-7; 8 nucleotides line up with TRBD1. The CDR3 runs 14 residues. V lost 5 bases to trimming and J lost 6 bases; unmatched junction nucleotides: 9. Per germline, CDR1 MNHEY and CDR2 SMNVEV (reference sequence). The CDR3 DNA sequence: TGTGCCAGCAGTACCGGACAGGGCGGAGGCGAGCAGTACTTC. Its protein is CASSTGQGGGEQYF.

The CDR3 is CASSQDLGGPAYEQYF. The CDR3, as DNA: TGTGCCAGCAGCCAAGATCTCGGGGGGCCCGCCTACGAGCAGTACTTC. This sequence joins TRBV4-2 and TRBJ2-7; tentatively, D is TRBD2 (7 bases). The CDR3 contains 16 residues. Trimming removed 0 bases from V and 2 bases from J, with 14 bases in between. Germline CDR1 and CDR2: LGHNA and YNFKEQ.

This chain joins TRBV5-1 and TRBJ2-7; 12 nucleotides line up with TRBD1. V was clipped by 1 base and J by 7 bases; unmatched bases: 15. Germline V gives CDR1 SGHRS, CDR2 YFSETQ. The CDR3 spans 18 residues. The CDR3 region is CASSLWGGPGQGAREQYF. The CDR3 DNA follows: TGCGCCAGCAGCTTGTGGGGGGGACCGGGACAGGGGGCAAGGGAGCAGTACTTC.

This chain uses TRBV5-1 with TRBJ2-7; 10 nucleotides match TRBD1. The CDR3 has 15 amino acids. Germline values: CDR1 SGHRS, CDR2 YFSETQ. After removal of 0 bases from V and 7 bases from J, the junction contained 7 bases not matched to a gene. The CDR3 DNA reads TGCGCCAGCAGCTTGGCCCAGACAGGGGGCGTGGAGCAGTACTTC. Its translation is CASSLAQTGGVEQYF.

The chain recombines TRBV7-8 with TRBJ2-1, with 7 nucleotides matching TRBD1. The germline gives CDR1 SGHVS, CDR2 FQNEAQ. V lost 4 bases and J lost 10; bases outside the gene matches: 7. The CDR3 has 13 amino acids. CDR3 DNA: TGTGCCAGCAGCTGGCGCCTGGACAGGGAGCAGTTCTTC. This encodes CASSWRLDREQFF.